This is a list of T cell receptor beta chains from one sample in a study of cytomegalovirus exposure and HLA in healthy donors. Here immunoSEQ multiplex PCR was the method, and the copy in TCRdb shows in-frame clones only, minus some. The table has about 170,000 clones, 80% to 90% seen once. The sample comprised PBMCs. The receptors come from a woman between 18 and 29 years old in good health and CMV-seronegative. Each CDR3 is given with its conserved first and last residue. The order of the fields is CDR3 length, J gene, V gene, CDR3 protein.

length: 14; J: TRBJ1-2; V: TRBV28; CDR3: CASSLGDRNYGYTF
length: 14; J: TRBJ2-7; V: TRBV6-1; CDR3: CASMAFPMTYEQYF
length: 16; J: TRBJ2-3; V: TRBV5-5; CDR3: CASSLVSRGSTDTQYF
length: 15; J: TRBJ2-5; V: TRBV30; CDR3: CAWSSETGGQETQYF
length: 15; J: TRBJ2-7; V: TRBV2; CDR3: CASSDNFQGSGEQYF
length: 14; J: TRBJ2-1; V: TRBV7-6; CDR3: CASSSRLAGELKFF
length: 15; J: TRBJ2-1; V: TRBV6-1; CDR3: CASSEVGGTYNEQFF
length: 13; J: TRBJ1-1; V: TRBV7-2; CDR3: CASSLFGNTEAFF
length: 13; J: TRBJ2-7; V: TRBV15; CDR3: CATRTSGTYEQYF
length: 18; J: TRBJ2-7; V: TRBV7-9; CDR3: CASSLTAGGYLGSYEQYF
length: 12; J: TRBJ1-2; V: TRBV5-4; CDR3: CAGNRGGYGYTF
length: 20; J: TRBJ1-3; V: TRBV5-1; CDR3: CASSALSVSVNSGTGNTIYF
length: 14; J: TRBJ1-1; V: TRBV5-1; CDR3: CASSLQGPGTEAFF
length: 16; J: TRBJ2-2; V: TRBV5-4; CDR3: CASSFGTGSITGELFF
length: 13; J: TRBJ2-7; V: TRBV4-2; CDR3: CASSQGGDSEQYF
length: 18; J: TRBJ1-2; V: TRBV28; CDR3: CASSLPGQALVGSYGYTF
length: 14; J: TRBJ2-1; V: TRBV5-1; CDR3: CASSLGDTINEQFF
length: 15; J: TRBJ2-2; V: TRBV6-5; CDR3: CASSTRTANTGELFF
length: 15; J: TRBJ2-7; V: TRBV25-1; CDR3: CASSDSSRSPYEQYF
length: 15; J: TRBJ2-1; V: TRBV28; CDR3: CASSLPPRVINEQFF
length: 14; J: TRBJ1-2; V: TRBV28; CDR3: CASRHRGASYGYTF
length: 15; J: TRBJ2-7; V: TRBV5-4; CDR3: CASSLAGAAYYEQYF
length: 15; J: TRBJ2-1; V: TRBV11-3; CDR3: CASSLLAGAANEQFF
length: 13; J: TRBJ2-1; V: TRBV21-1; CDR3: CASSKVSLDEQFF